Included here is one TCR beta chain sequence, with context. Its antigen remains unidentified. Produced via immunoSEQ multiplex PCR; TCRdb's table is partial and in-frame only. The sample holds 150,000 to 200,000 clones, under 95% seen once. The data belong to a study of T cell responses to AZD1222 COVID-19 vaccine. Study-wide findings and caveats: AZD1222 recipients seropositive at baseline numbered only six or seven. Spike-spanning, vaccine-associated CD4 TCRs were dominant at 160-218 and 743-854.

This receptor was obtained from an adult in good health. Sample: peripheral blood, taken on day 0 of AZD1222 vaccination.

In nucleotides, the CDR3 is TGTGCTAGTGGACCCGGACAGAGAAGCAATCAGCCCCAGCATTTT. It encodes CASGPGQRSNQPQHF. V and J are TRBV12-5 and TRBJ1-5, with D possibly TRBD1 on 6 matching bases. Trimming removed 6 bases from V and 1 base from J, with 13 bases in between. The CDR3 totals 15 residues. Germline V lookup: CDR1 LGHNT, CDR2 FRNRAP.